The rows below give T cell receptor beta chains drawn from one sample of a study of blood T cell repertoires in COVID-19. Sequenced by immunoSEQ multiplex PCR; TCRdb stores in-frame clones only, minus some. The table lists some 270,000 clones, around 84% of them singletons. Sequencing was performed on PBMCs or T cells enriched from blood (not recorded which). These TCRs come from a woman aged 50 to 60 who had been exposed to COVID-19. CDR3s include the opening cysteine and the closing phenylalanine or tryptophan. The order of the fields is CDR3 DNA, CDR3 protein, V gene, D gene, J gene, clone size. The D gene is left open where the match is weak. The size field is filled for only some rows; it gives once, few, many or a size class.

TGTGCCAGCAGTTTATCGGCTGGTTTGAACTATGGCTACACCTTC CASSLSAGLNYGYTF TRBV27 - TRBJ1-2 few
TGTGCCAGTAGTATATCGGGACAGAAATCCTACGAGCAGTACTTC CASSISGQKSYEQYF TRBV19 TRBD1 TRBJ2-7 -
TGTGCCAGCAGGGGGCAGATGAACACTGAAGCTTTCTTT CASRGQMNTEAFF TRBV6-5 - TRBJ1-1 -
TGTGCCTGGGAGGTCGGGACAGGGAGCGGCGAGCAGTACTTC CAWEVGTGSGEQYF TRBV30 TRBD1 TRBJ2-7 few
TGTGCCAGCAGTGTCCGGAGGGCCGGCTCCTATAATTCACCCCTCCACTTT CASSVRRAGSYNSPLHF TRBV28 - TRBJ1-6 -
TGTGCCTCGGGACAGGGGACGGAGGCTGAAGCTTTCTTT CASGQGTEAEAFF TRBV30 TRBD1 TRBJ1-1 -
TGTGCCAGCCGTCATAGCGGGCAAGAGACCCAGTACTTC CASRHSGQETQYF TRBV12-3/TRBV12-4 TRBD2 TRBJ2-5 once
TGCGCCAGCAGCCAAGATCGAAGACTAGCGGGTTACAATGAGCAGTTCTTC CASSQDRRLAGYNEQFF TRBV4-3 TRBD2 TRBJ2-1 -
TGTGCCAGCAGCTTAGCCCAGGGGGCCGGCACCGGGGAGCTGTTTTTT CASSLAQGAGTGELFF TRBV7-9 TRBD1 TRBJ2-2 few
TGTGCCGAAAAGTCCGGGACAGGGGGCGCGGAGACCCAGTACTTC CAEKSGTGGAETQYF TRBV5-8 TRBD1 TRBJ2-5 few
TGTGCCAGCAGCTCGGGACTAGGGGACACCGGGGAGCTGTTTTTT CASSSGLGDTGELFF TRBV5-6 TRBD2 TRBJ2-2 -
TGTGCCAGTACGCCTTCGGGACAGGGGCGTTCACCCCTCCACTTT CASTPSGQGRSPLHF TRBV19 TRBD1 TRBJ1-6 -
TGTGCCAGCAGCCACTCCGGGACAGGGCGCCGTGGCTACACCTTC CASSHSGTGRRGYTF TRBV3-1/TRBV3-2 TRBD1 TRBJ1-2 -
TGCGCCAGCAGCTCCATTAGTGGGCAAGGAGAGACCCAGTACTTC CASSSISGQGETQYF TRBV5-1 - TRBJ2-5 -
TGTGCCAGCAGCCAAGAAGATGAGGGTACCTACGAGCAGTACTTC CASSQEDEGTYEQYF TRBV3-1/TRBV3-2 - TRBJ2-7 -
TGCAGTGCTAGTGAGGTCCGGATAGGAGCTGAAGCTTTCTTT CSASEVRIGAEAFF TRBV20-1 - TRBJ1-1 -
TGTGCCAGCGCGGGGAGCGGGGGGTTTCTAGCCAAAAACATTCAGTACTTC CASAGSGGFLAKNIQYF TRBV2 TRBD2 TRBJ2-4 -
TGTGCCAGCTCACCAAAGAGACAGGGGGCCGCAACTAATGAAAAACTGTTTTTT CASSPKRQGAATNEKLFF TRBV18 TRBD1 TRBJ1-4 -
TGTGCCACCAGCAGAGAAGTGTCAGGTGAAAAACTGTTTTTT CATSREVSGEKLFF TRBV15 - TRBJ1-4 -
TGTGCCAGCAGCCCTTCAGGGTACTCTAGCACAGATACGCAGTATTTT CASSPSGYSSTDTQYF TRBV7-9 - TRBJ2-3 -
TGTGCCAGCAGTGAAGCAGGGGAGGGAATTTATAGCAATCAGCCCCAGCATTTT CASSEAGEGIYSNQPQHF TRBV6-1 - TRBJ1-5 once
TGCAGCGGGGGACAGGAGGGAGCTTATGGCTACACCTTC CSGGQEGAYGYTF TRBV29-1 TRBD1 TRBJ1-2 -
TGTGCCAGCAGCCAAGGGGCCGGCCCCGACCGGGAGACCCAGTACTTC CASSQGAGPDRETQYF TRBV3-1/TRBV3-2 - TRBJ2-5 -
TGCGCCAGCAGTCAAGGACAGGGAGAAGGTTTCTTT CASSQGQGEGFF TRBV5-1 TRBD1 TRBJ1-1 few
TGTGCCAGCAGCCCTGGGACAACCGAAAAACTGTTTTTT CASSPGTTEKLFF TRBV3-1/TRBV3-2 - TRBJ1-4 once
TGCGCCAGCAGTGACGGGTCGGGGGAGCAGTACTTC CASSDGSGEQYF TRBV10-1 - TRBJ2-7 -
TGTGCCAGCAGCTTGGACAGGGGTACTGAAGCTTTCTTT CASSLDRGTEAFF TRBV7-2 TRBD1 TRBJ1-1 -
TGTGCCACCAGCATCTCCGGGACAGAAGAGACCCAGTACTTC CATSISGTEETQYF TRBV15 TRBD1 TRBJ2-5 once
TGCGCCAGCAGCTCGTCGTTGACGGAGGCTTTCTTT CASSSSLTEAFF TRBV5-1 - TRBJ1-1 -
TGTGCCTGGAGTTACCCGACCCTGGTAAGGGGTGAGACCCAGTACTTC CAWSYPTLVRGETQYF TRBV30 - TRBJ2-5 -
TGTGCCAGCAGCAGTACGGGGTGGGGGAACACTGAAGCTTTCTTT CASSSTGWGNTEAFF TRBV7-2 - TRBJ1-1 -
TGCAGCGCCAAATCAGGGGCGAACACCGGGGAGCTGTTTTTT CSAKSGANTGELFF TRBV29-1 - TRBJ2-2 -
TGTGCCAGCAGCCCCCACGGGCAGGGGGGATCCTACGAGCAGTACTTC CASSPHGQGGSYEQYF TRBV2 - TRBJ2-7 once
TGTGCCAGCAGGACGGACAGGCAGCATGGCTACACCTTC CASRTDRQHGYTF TRBV2 TRBD1 TRBJ1-2 few
TGTGCCAGCAGCTTGGCGAGGGGAGGGAATGAAAAACTGTTTTTT CASSLARGGNEKLFF TRBV5-8 - TRBJ1-4 -
TGTGCCAGCAGTGAACGTAGGGGCGTAGGGGCGGGAAACACCATATATTTT CASSERRGVGAGNTIYF TRBV25-1 - TRBJ1-3 -
TGCAGCGGGGGACCCGGGAGGTACACTGAAGCTTTCTTT CSGGPGRYTEAFF TRBV29-1 - TRBJ1-1 -
TGTGCCAGCAGTTACCAGGGGGTCGGTGATAATTCACCCCTCCACTTT CASSYQGVGDNSPLHF TRBV6-5 TRBD1 TRBJ1-6 -
TGTGCCAGCAGCTTATCGCGCTACGAGCAGTACTTC CASSLSRYEQYF TRBV7-2 - TRBJ2-7 -
TGTGCCAGCAGCTTACATGGACAGGGGGATTTTGGCTACACCTTC CASSLHGQGDFGYTF TRBV7-3 TRBD1 TRBJ1-2 -
TGTGCCAGCAGCGCATTCCGGGACTTCCAGCGCCATGGCTACACCTTC CASSAFRDFQRHGYTF TRBV7-2 - TRBJ1-2 -
TGCGCCAGCAGCCAAGATCCCCAGACACTTAACTATGGCTACACCTTC CASSQDPQTLNYGYTF TRBV4-1 - TRBJ1-2 -
TGTGCCACCAGTGATTTATTCCAGGGTGACACCGGGGAGCTGTTTTTT CATSDLFQGDTGELFF TRBV24-1 - TRBJ2-2 -
TGTGCCACCAGCCCGACAGGCAGGACTGCCGGGGAGCTGTTTTTT CATSPTGRTAGELFF TRBV19 - TRBJ2-2 -
TGTGCCATCACCCAGGGGTTTGGCTACACCTTC CAITQGFGYTF TRBV2 - TRBJ1-2 many
TGTGCCAGCTGGGGGCAGGACAGGGTCTACGAGCAGTACTTC CASWGQDRVYEQYF TRBV2 TRBD1 TRBJ2-7 -
TGCGCCAGCAGCTTGGGGCGTCCGGGAGGCTATGGCTACACCTTC CASSLGRPGGYGYTF TRBV5-1 - TRBJ1-2 -
TGCGCCAGGGGGGTGGACAGGGGTGGTTCAGGAGAGACCCAGTACTTC CARGVDRGGSGETQYF TRBV5-1 TRBD1 TRBJ2-5 -
TGTGCCAGCAGCCCTGGACTGGGAAGCAATCAGCCCCAGCATTTT CASSPGLGSNQPQHF TRBV3-1/TRBV3-2 - TRBJ1-5 few
TGTGCCAGCAAACAGTCCCCTAATTCACCCCTCCACTTT CASKQSPNSPLHF TRBV2 - TRBJ1-6 -
TGTGCCAGCAGCCAAGTAACAGGTAACACTGAAGCTTTCTTT CASSQVTGNTEAFF TRBV14 - TRBJ1-1 few
TGCGCCAGCAGCTTGGGGCAGGGAGGACGCACAGATACGCAGTATTTT CASSLGQGGRTDTQYF TRBV5-1 - TRBJ2-3 -
TGCAGCGTCAAAAGTGGACAACCGAACACTGAAGCTTTCTTT CSVKSGQPNTEAFF TRBV29-1 - TRBJ1-1 -